The TCR beta chain described here comes from a study of cytomegalovirus exposure and HLA in healthy donors. Looking at the study overall: Genetic ancestry analysis placed around four fifths of the roughly 400 donors that were genotyped in the Caucasian-associated cluster.

This clone was seen just once. Its antigen is undetermined. V was pared by 6 bases and J by 5 bases, with 3 bases of the junction left unmatched. CDR1 MRHNA and CDR2 SNTAGT come from the germline V gene. This CDR3 spans 13 amino acids. The study, taken as a whole, reports: Reported results showed that the classifier diagnosed cytomegalovirus status with high specificity and sensitivity. Listed as cytomegalovirus-associated were 164 TCR beta chains. Roughly uniform sequencing depth across donors was assumed, possibly incorrectly.

Amplification used 60 Vbeta primers and 13 Jbeta primers. Sequencing was performed with immunoSEQ multiplex PCR; in TCRdb, only in-frame clones are kept and a portion is missing. The sample lists 130,000 or so clones, 66% occurring once. The source is a woman aged 55-69 years in good health and CMV-seronegative. The chain combines TRBV6-4 with TRBJ2-2; the match to TRBD1 covers 7 bases. Sequencing was done on a sample of PBMCs. In DNA form, the CDR3 reads TGTGCCAGCAGGCCGACAGGGACCGGGGAGCTGTTTTTT. It is translated as CASRPTGTGELFF.